The rows below give T cell receptor beta chains drawn from one sample of a study of Ad26.COV2.S vaccination and SARS-CoV-2 variants. TCRdb keeps only in-frame clones here, not all; method: immunoSEQ multiplex PCR. The sample has about 480,000 clones, 87% seen once. The sequences come from peripheral blood, collected in a trial of Ad26.COV2.S vaccine versus placebo. Receptors were obtained from a person aged 18 to 65 who received the Ad26.COV2.S COVID-19 vaccine or a placebo. The conserved cysteine and the conserved F or W are not part of the CDR3 here.

V: TRBV6-5; CDR3: ASAAIGYT
V: TRBV4-3; CDR3: ASSQVAGSDTEAF
V: TRBV18; CDR3: ASSPTVGQPQH
V: TRBV10-3; CDR3: AIKGVGPYYGYT
V: TRBV29-1; CDR3: SVGGDVEAF
V: TRBV7-2; CDR3: ASSPTGGPGEQY
V: TRBV29-1; CDR3: SVEKSGNIQY
V: TRBV6-2/TRBV6-3; CDR3: ASSQLPQATQY
V: TRBV6-5; CDR3: ASRGDSVEQY
V: TRBV29-1; CDR3: SVHYLNEQF
V: TRBV2; CDR3: ASRVGSSGNTIY
V: TRBV19; CDR3: ASSIAQAGVSSYNEQF
V: TRBV11-2; CDR3: ASSLSKKRGTGELF
V: TRBV7-8; CDR3: ASSPGLQNTGELF
V: TRBV28; CDR3: ASSSVNTEAF
V: TRBV10-3; CDR3: AISDPSGGSTEAF
V: TRBV9; CDR3: ASSARSGANEKLF
V: TRBV10-3; CDR3: AAKQEWGTGELF
V: TRBV6-5; CDR3: ASSYASGTSSYEQY
V: TRBV24-1; CDR3: ATSDLPDRSRNTGELF
V: TRBV2; CDR3: ASSRQGGDLDTQY
V: TRBV11-2; CDR3: ASSLGSRRIPYNEQF
V: TRBV28; CDR3: ASSLESTEAF
V: TRBV5-6; CDR3: ASSSWGRRNTEAF
V: TRBV2; CDR3: ASSVEGGTRTGELF
V: TRBV5-1; CDR3: ASSLGTGGPSYGYT
V: TRBV19; CDR3: ASSIEGTQFYEQY
V: TRBV2; CDR3: ASSRTTTGELF
V: TRBV7-2; CDR3: ASSLAGTTNNEQF
V: TRBV27; CDR3: ASSSPYLGELF
V: TRBV20-1; CDR3: SASLGPASGNSYEQY
V: TRBV2; CDR3: ASSEGVGARGQPQH
V: TRBV6-2/TRBV6-3; CDR3: ASSPSTLTSKHEQF
V: TRBV5-1; CDR3: ASSLNTPNTEAF
V: TRBV15; CDR3: ATSRVGLQPQH
V: TRBV28; CDR3: ASARGPAEAF
V: TRBV18; CDR3: ASSLQQTNTEAF
V: TRBV7-9; CDR3: ASSYDRGEIHAGELF
V: TRBV5-6; CDR3: ASSDTPGQSYEQY
V: TRBV7-2; CDR3: ASSSRVGGRAPART